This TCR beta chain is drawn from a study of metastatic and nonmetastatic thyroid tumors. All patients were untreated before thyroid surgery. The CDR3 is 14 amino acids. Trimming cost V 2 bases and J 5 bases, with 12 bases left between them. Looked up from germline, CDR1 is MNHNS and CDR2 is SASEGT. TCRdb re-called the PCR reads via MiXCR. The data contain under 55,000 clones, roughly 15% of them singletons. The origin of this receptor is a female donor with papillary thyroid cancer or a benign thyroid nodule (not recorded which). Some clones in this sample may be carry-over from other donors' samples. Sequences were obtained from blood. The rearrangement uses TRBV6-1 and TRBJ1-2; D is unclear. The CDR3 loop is CASSEQSAGYGYTF. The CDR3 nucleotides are TGTGCCAGCAGTGAACAGAGTGCAGGATATGGCTACACCTTC.